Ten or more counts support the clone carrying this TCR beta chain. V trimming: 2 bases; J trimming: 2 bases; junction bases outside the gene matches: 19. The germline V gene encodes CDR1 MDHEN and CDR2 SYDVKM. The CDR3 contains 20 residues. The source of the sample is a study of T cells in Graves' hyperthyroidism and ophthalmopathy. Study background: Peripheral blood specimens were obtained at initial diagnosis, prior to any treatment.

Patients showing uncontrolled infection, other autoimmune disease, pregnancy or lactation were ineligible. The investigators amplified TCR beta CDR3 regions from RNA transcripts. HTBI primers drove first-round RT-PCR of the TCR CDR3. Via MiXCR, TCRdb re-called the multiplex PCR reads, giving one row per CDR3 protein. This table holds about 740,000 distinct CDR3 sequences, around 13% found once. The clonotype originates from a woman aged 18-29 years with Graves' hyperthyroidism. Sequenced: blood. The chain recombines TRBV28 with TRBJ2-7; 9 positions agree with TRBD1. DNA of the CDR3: TGTGCCAGCAGTTTAGCCCGCGACAGGGGGAGAAGATCGGGTGCCTACGAGCAGTACTTC. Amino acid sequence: CASSLARDRGRRSGAYEQYF.